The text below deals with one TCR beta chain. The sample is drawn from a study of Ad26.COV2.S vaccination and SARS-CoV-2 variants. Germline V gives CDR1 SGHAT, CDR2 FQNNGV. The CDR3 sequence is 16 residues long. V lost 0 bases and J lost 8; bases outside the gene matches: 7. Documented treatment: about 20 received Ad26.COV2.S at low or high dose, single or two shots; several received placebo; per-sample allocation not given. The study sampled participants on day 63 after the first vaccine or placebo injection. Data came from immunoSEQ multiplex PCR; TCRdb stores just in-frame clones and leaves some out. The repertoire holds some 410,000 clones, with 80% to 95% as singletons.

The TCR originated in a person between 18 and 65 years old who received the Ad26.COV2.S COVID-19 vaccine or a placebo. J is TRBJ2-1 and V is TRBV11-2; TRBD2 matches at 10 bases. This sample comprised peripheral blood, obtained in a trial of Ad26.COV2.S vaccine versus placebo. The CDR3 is CASSLDGLAAWDEQFF. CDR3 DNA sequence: TGTGCCAGCAGCTTAGACGGACTAGCGGCCTGGGATGAGCAGTTCTTC.